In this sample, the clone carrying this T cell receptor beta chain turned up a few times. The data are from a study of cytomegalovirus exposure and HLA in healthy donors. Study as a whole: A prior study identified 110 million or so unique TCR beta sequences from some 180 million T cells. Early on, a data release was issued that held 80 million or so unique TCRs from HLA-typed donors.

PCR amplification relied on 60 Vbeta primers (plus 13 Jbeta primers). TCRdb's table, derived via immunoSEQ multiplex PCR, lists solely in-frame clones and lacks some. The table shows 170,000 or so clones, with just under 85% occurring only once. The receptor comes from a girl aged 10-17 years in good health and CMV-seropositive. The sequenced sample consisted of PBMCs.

The CDR3 bases are TGTGCCAGTAGCAATCAAGCGAATGAGCAGTTCTTC. Its protein is CASSNQANEQFF. This chain links TRBV19 with TRBJ2-1; D remains unclear. V lost 6 bases and J 7 bases, leaving 10 bases between the germline ends. This CDR3 is 12 amino acids long. Germline V CDR1 and CDR2: LNHDA, SQIVND (reference sequence).